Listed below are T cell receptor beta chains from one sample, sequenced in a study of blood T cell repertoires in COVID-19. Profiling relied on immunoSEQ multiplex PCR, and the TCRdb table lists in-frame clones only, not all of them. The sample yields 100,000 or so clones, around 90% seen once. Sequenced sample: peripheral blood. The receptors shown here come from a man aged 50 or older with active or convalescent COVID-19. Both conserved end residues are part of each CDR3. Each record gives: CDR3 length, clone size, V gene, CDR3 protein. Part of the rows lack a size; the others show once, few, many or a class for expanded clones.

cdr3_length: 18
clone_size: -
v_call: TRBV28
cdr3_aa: CASSLPGGGIATNEKLFF

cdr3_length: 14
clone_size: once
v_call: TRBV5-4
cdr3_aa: CASSPDRFSYEQYF

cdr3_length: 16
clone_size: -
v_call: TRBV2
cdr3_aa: CASTPDRTGIYNEQFF

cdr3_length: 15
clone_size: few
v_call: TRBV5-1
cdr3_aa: CASSWGGTASYEQYF

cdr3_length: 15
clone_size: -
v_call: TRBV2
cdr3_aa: CASSVNGQGGETQYF

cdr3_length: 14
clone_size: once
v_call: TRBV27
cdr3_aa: CASSLGPLGEKLFF

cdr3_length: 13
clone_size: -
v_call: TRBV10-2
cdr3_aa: CASRGQYNSPLHF

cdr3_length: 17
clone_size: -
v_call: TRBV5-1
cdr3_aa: CASSSLQGSSYNSPLHF

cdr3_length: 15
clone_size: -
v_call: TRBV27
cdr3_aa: CASSPWDRRNTEAFF

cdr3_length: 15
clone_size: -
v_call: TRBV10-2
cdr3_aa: CASSKLTGPGETQYF

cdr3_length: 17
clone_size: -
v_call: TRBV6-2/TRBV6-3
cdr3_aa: CASSYLTGGGPQGTQYF

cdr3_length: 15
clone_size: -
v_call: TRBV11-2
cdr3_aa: CASSLAPGETETQYF

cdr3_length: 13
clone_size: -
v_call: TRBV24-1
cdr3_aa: CATSDRGLPEAFF

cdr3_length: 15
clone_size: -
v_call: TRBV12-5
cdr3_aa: CASGLGGEGTDTQYF

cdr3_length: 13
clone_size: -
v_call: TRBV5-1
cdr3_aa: CASSSSQAYEQYF

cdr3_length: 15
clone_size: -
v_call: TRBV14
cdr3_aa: CASSQVTGGNSPLHF

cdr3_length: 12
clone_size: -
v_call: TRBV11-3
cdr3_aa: CARDRGASPLHF

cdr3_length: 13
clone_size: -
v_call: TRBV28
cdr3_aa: CASSGTVPDGYTF

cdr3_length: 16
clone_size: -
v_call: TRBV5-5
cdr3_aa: CASSLGGTGLTGELFF

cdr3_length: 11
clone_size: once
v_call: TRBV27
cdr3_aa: CASSRLDTQYF

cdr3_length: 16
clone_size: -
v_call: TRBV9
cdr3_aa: CASSAAGDRDNQPQHF

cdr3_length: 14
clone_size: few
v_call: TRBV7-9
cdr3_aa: CASSKYRDVETQYF

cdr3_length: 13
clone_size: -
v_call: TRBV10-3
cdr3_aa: CAISDRGYTEAFF

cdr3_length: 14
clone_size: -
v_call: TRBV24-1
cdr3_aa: CATSDSTGLETQYF

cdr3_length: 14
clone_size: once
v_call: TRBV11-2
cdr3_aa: CASSEQGGGETQYF

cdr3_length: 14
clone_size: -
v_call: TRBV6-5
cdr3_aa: CASNGAGGNTEAFF

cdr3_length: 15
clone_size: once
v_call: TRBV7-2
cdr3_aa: CASSFRGGVRDTQYF

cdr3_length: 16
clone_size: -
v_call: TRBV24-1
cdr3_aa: CATPSGTGNSNQPQHF